The 25 T cell receptor beta chains reported below all come from one sample, sequenced in a study of blood T cell repertoires in COVID-19. Using immunoSEQ multiplex PCR, the repertoire was profiled, and TCRdb retains in-frame clones only, with some absent. The table has roughly 120,000 clones, around four fifths seen once. Sequenced input: peripheral blood. The receptors derive from an elderly man with COVID-19, enrolled during active disease.

The chain recombines TRBV6-1 with TRBJ2-2; no definite D call. Trimming stripped 1 base from V and 4 bases from J, with 4 bases between. The germline V gene encodes CDR1 MNHNS and CDR2 SASEGT. CDR3 length: 13 amino acids. The CDR3 DNA reads as TGTGCCAGCAGTGAAGACAGCACCGGGGAGCTGTTTTTT. Translation: CASSEDSTGELFF.

This clone turned up a few times. The chain combines TRBV10-3 with TRBJ1-1; 8 positions agree with TRBD1. The CDR3 is made up of 18 amino acids. Germline V lookup: CDR1 ENHRY, CDR2 SYGVKD. V trimming: 0 bases; J trimming: 0 bases; junction bases outside the gene matches: 9. The CDR3 is CAISESQGARKVNTEAFF. The CDR3 nucleotides read TGTGCCATCAGTGAGTCTCAGGGGGCGCGAAAGGTGAACACTGAAGCTTTCTTT.

The rearrangement joins TRBV9 to TRBJ1-1, with D unresolved. There are 13 residues in the CDR3. V was pared by 4 bases and J by 2 bases, with 9 bases between. The germline V gene has CDR1 SGDLS and CDR2 YYNGEE. CDR3 in DNA: TGTGCCAGCAGCTTCGTCTCCAACACTGAAGCTTTCTTT. This translates into CASSFVSNTEAFF.

The chain recombines TRBV28 with TRBJ2-3, with 8 bases lining up with TRBD2. After removal of 1 base from V and 0 bases from J, the junction contained 3 bases not matched to a gene. Per germline, CDR1 MDHEN and CDR2 SYDVKM. This CDR3 contains 16 residues. CDR3 loop: CASSLFTSGSTDTQYF. CDR3 nucleotides: TGTGCCAGCAGTTTATTTACTAGCGGTAGCACAGATACGCAGTATTTT. The whole variable domain, remainder taken from reference TRBV28 and TRBJ2-3, is DVKVTQSSRYLVKRTGEKVFLECVQDMDHENMFWYRQDPGLGLRLIYFSYDVKMKEKGDIPEGYSVSREKKERFSLILESASTNQTSMYLCASSLFTSGSTDTQYFGPGTRLTVL.

CDR3 DNA sequence: TGTGCCACCAGCCCAGGACAGGGGAGCACAGATACGCAGTATTTT. Translated, it gives CATSPGQGSTDTQYF. The genes are TRBV24-1 and TRBJ2-3, with TRBD1 identical over 9 bases. V lost 7 bases, J lost 0 bases, and 4 bases stayed unmatched. Germline V gene sequence: CDR1 KGHDR, CDR2 SFDVKD. This CDR3 contains 15 residues.

The CDR3 nucleotides are TGTGCCAGCAGCCTATACAGGGATGGCTACACCTTC. This encodes CASSLYRDGYTF. This chain joins TRBV7-9 and TRBJ1-2; D is perhaps TRBD1 (6 bases). The germline CDR1 and CDR2 sequences are SEHNR and FQNEAQ (reference sequence). The ends were cut back, 5 bases at V and 6 bases at J, with 10 bases in the middle. CDR3 length equals 12 residues.

V and J are TRBV7-9 and TRBJ1-1, with a possible D match to TRBD1 (5 bases). Germline loops: CDR1 SEHNR, CDR2 FQNEAQ (reference sequence). Trimming stripped 5 bases from V and 3 bases from J, with 19 bases between. The CDR3 is 16 amino acids. The CDR3 here is CASSPYYGAGDTEAFF. DNA for the CDR3: TGTGCCAGCAGCCCATACTACGGGGCGGGGGACACTGAAGCTTTCTTT.

The rearrangement links TRBV9 to TRBJ1-2; 9 nucleotides match TRBD1. With V trimmed by 3 bases and J by 2 bases, 5 bases remained unmatched. The length of the CDR3 is 15 residues. CDR1 SGDLS and CDR2 YYNGEE come from the germline V gene. The CDR3 DNA reads as TGTGCCAGCAGCGCCCGGGACAGGGAGAACTATGGCTACACCTTC. Protein: CASSARDRENYGYTF. Based on the CDR3 plus reference TRBV9 and TRBJ1-2, the full variable domain is DSGVTQTPKHLITATGQRVTLRCSPRSGDLSVYWYQQSLDQGLQFLIQYYNGEERAKGNILERFSAQQFPDLHSELNLSSLELGDSALYFCASSARDRENYGYTFGSGTRLTVV.

V usage is TRBV19 and J usage is TRBJ1-1, with D perhaps matching TRBD1 (5 bases). V lost 6 bases to trimming and J lost 6 bases, with 17 bases between them. Germline V gene sequence: CDR1 LNHDA, CDR2 SQIVND (reference sequence). The CDR3 contains 14 residues. CDR3: CASSSRASVAEAFF. The CDR3 bases are TGTGCCAGTAGCTCCAGGGCCTCCGTGGCTGAAGCTTTCTTT.

This sequence joins TRBV3-1 (or the pseudogene TRBV3-2) and TRBJ2-5, with no clear D. The CDR3 loop spans 13 amino acids. V lost 4 bases and J lost 4, with 10 bases in between. The germline V gene encodes CDR1 LGHDT and CDR2 YNNKEL (reference sequence). CDR3: CASSLSAGETQYF. The CDR3 DNA sequence: TGTGCCAGCAGCCTAAGTGCCGGAGAGACCCAGTACTTC.

J is TRBJ2-3 and V is TRBV5-6; a weak D match, TRBD2 (5 bases). Deletions cut 5 bases from V and 0 bases from J, with 16 bases between. Germline values: CDR1 SGHDT, CDR2 YYEEEE. This CDR3 contains 16 residues. The CDR3 DNA is TGTGCCAGCAGTAGACGACTAAGCGAGAGCACAGATACGCAGTATTTT. It translates to CASSRRLSESTDTQYF.

This clone was counted only a few times. The chain carries TRBV11-2 and TRBJ2-7; the D is unclear. The CDR3 sequence is 12 residues long. V was cut by 5 bases and J by 2 bases, with 7 bases left in between. CDR1 and CDR2 from the germline V gene are SGHAT and FQNNGV. The CDR3 protein is CASSTYPYEQYF. The CDR3, as DNA: TGTGCCAGCAGCACCTATCCCTACGAGCAGTACTTC.

V usage is TRBV28 and J usage is TRBJ1-4, with D possibly matching TRBD1 (5 bases). The germline V and J ends were trimmed by 6 bases and 4 bases, with 12 bases remaining between them. Per germline, CDR1 MDHEN and CDR2 SYDVKM. CDR3 size: 14 residues. The CDR3 region has the DNA TGTGCCAGCAGCACGACAGAGCTTAATGAAAAACTGTTTTTT. Translating it yields CASSTTELNEKLFF.

The sample holds a few counts of this clone. The chain uses TRBV28 and TRBJ1-1, with TRBD1 matching over 10 bases. The CDR3 consists of 15 residues. Per the germline V gene, CDR1 is MDHEN and CDR2 is SYDVKM. Trimming cost V 5 bases and J 4 bases; bases outside gene matches: 7. As DNA, the CDR3 is TGTGCCAGCAGTCCCCGGGACAGGGGTCTCACTGAAGCTTTCTTT. Its protein is CASSPRDRGLTEAFF. Full variable domain (missing parts from reference TRBV28 and TRBJ1-1): DVKVTQSSRYLVKRTGEKVFLECVQDMDHENMFWYRQDPGLGLRLIYFSYDVKMKEKGDIPEGYSVSREKKERFSLILESASTNQTSMYLCASSPRDRGLTEAFFGQGTRLTVV.

CDR3 in amino acids: CASRTDMNTEAFF. The CDR3 DNA is TGTGCCAGCAGGACGGACATGAACACTGAAGCTTTCTTT. The chain joins TRBV2 to TRBJ1-1, with D possibly TRBD1 on 5 matching bases. Germline CDR1 is SNHLY and CDR2 is FYNNEI. V lost 6 bases to trimming and J lost 0 bases, with 8 bases between them. The CDR3 has 13 residues.

The chain recombines TRBV27 with TRBJ1-1; TRBD1 matches 7 bases. V shed 8 bases, J shed 1 base, and the junction held 4 bases outside the gene matches. The CDR3 has 13 amino acids. Germline CDR1 MNHEY, CDR2 SMNVEV (reference sequence). The CDR3 DNA sequence: TGTGCCAGCCTGGGACAGCCGAACACTGAAGCTTTCTTT. This translates into CASLGQPNTEAFF.

J is TRBJ2-2 and V is TRBV28; the D gene is possibly TRBD2 (6 bases). Deletions cut 6 bases from V and 6 bases from J, with 17 bases between. CDR3 length: 15 amino acids. Germline values: CDR1 MDHEN, CDR2 SYDVKM. The CDR3 nucleotides are TGTGCCAGCAGCCAAGCGGGCCGGCGGGCCGGGGAGCTGTTTTTT. This translates into CASSQAGRRAGELFF.

The chain has TRBV10-3 and TRBJ1-5; 7 bases are shared with TRBD1. Trimming at V came to 10 bases and at J to 1 base, leaving 7 bases not matched to a gene. Germline CDR1 ENHRY, CDR2 SYGVKD. The CDR3 spans 14 residues. CDR3 in amino acids: CATLQGLSNQPQHF. CDR3 DNA sequence: TGTGCCACCCTACAGGGGCTGAGCAATCAGCCCCAGCATTTT.

The chain combines TRBV6-5 with TRBJ2-7; 8 nucleotides line up with TRBD2. Germline V lookup: CDR1 MNHEY, CDR2 SVGAGI. J gave up 3 bases and V 7 bases, and 11 bases lay outside the gene matches. CDR3 size: 15 residues. The CDR3 reads CASNSAGGVHYEQYF. The CDR3 DNA sequence: TGTGCCAGCAACTCGGCGGGGGGTGTTCACTACGAGCAGTACTTC.

This clone was seen just once. The V and J genes are TRBV20-1 and TRBJ2-5; 10 bases map to TRBD2. Germline CDR1 is DFQATT and CDR2 is SNEGSKA (reference sequence). The J segment lost 3 bases and the V segment lost 3 bases, leaving 16 bases of the junction unmatched. This CDR3 comprises 18 residues. The CDR3 loop is CSASDFEASGRVEETQYF. CDR3 DNA sequence: TGCAGTGCTAGTGACTTCGAGGCTAGCGGGAGAGTTGAAGAGACCCAGTACTTC.

V and J are TRBV7-9 and TRBJ1-5, with D perhaps matching TRBD1 (6 bases). CDR1 and CDR2 (germline): SEHNR, FQNEAQ (reference sequence). The CDR3 consists of 14 residues. Trimming took off 5 bases at V and 6 bases at J, with 14 bases between the two ends. The CDR3 coding sequence is TGTGCCAGCAGCCCACCAGGGGAAATTCAGCCCCAGCATTTT. This codes for CASSPPGEIQPQHF.

This chain joins TRBV28 and TRBJ1-4, with D uncertain. V lost 5 bases and J lost 8, with 6 bases in between. The germline V gene encodes CDR1 MDHEN and CDR2 SYDVKM. The CDR3 extends over 11 amino acids. The CDR3 is CASSRREKLFF. CDR3 nucleotides: TGTGCCAGCAGTAGGAGGGAAAAACTGTTTTTT.

The chain combines TRBV7-9 with TRBJ2-3; a weak D match, TRBD2 (6 bases). The V end lost 4 bases, the J end lost 5 bases, and 7 bases lay between the germline ends. The CDR3 totals 12 residues. CDR1 and CDR2 from the germline V gene are SEHNR and FQNEAQ (reference sequence). CDR3 loop: CASSWGEDTQYF. The CDR3 DNA follows: TGTGCCAGCAGCTGGGGGGAAGATACGCAGTATTTT.

The V and J genes are TRBV28 and TRBJ2-1; TRBD2 matches 7 bases. Germline V lookup: CDR1 MDHEN, CDR2 SYDVKM. J lost 7 bases, V lost 6 bases, and 12 bases had no gene match. This CDR3 is 15 amino acids long. CDR3 amino acids: CASSRPGGGRNEQFF. The DNA for the CDR3 is TGTGCCAGCAGCCGCCCTGGCGGGGGTCGGAATGAGCAGTTCTTC.

J is TRBJ1-1 and V is TRBV7-6, with 8 positions matching TRBD1. Germline trimming cut 4 bases from V and 3 bases from J; bases unmatched to any gene: 7. CDR3 size: 15 residues. The germline V gene encodes CDR1 SGHVS and CDR2 FNYEAQ. CDR3 in amino acids: CASSYDRGGDTEAFF. CDR3 nucleotides: TGTGCCAGCAGCTACGACAGGGGAGGGGACACTGAAGCTTTCTTT.